This T cell receptor (beta chain) is drawn from a study of CD8 T cells in Susac syndrome. Across the whole study: Sequenced Susac syndrome patients included about six with active disease and under 10 who were in remission.

Study-level points and caveats: The study recognized that its TCR sequencing and HLA analysis covered a relatively small number of individuals.

Diagnostic criteria for definite or probable disease, in their recently defined form, were met by the patients with Susac syndrome. The authors reverse transcribed roughly 0.5 to 1 ug RNA with random hexamers. Amplification of TCR beta CDR3 used immunoSEQ multiplex PCR across 54 Vbeta and 13 Jbeta. TCRdb used MiXCR to reprocess the immunoSEQ multiplex PCR reads, holding one entry per CDR3 protein. The sample records some 150,000 distinct CDR3 sequences, approximately 95% being singletons. Concerning this clonotype: Its antigen remains unidentified.

The germline V gene has CDR1 KGHDR and CDR2 SFDVKD. Trimming took 4 bases from V and 4 from J, leaving 14 bases between them. The CDR3 is made up of 15 amino acids. The chain couples TRBV24-1 to TRBJ2-3; D is uncertain. Sequencing input: CD4+ T cells from PBMCs. The sequence was collected from a human donor with Susac syndrome. CDR3 in amino acids: CATSDRSGSADTQYF. In DNA, the CDR3 is TGTGCCACCAGTGACCGCTCTGGCAGCGCAGATACGCAGTATTTT.